What follows is one T cell receptor beta chain and its context. Its antigen is unidentified. This specimen comes from a study of STAT3 mutations in large granular lymphocyte leukemia. For the study at large: Roughly half the longitudinally sequenced T-LGLL patients had canonical STAT3 mutations.

TCRdb keeps only in-frame clones here, not all; method: immunoSEQ multiplex PCR. The table lists around 10,000 clones, approximately 90% of them singletons. Whole-study findings and limits: In T-cell large granular lymphocyte leukemia, about half of patients showed multiple immunodominant subclonotypes. A small but highly pathogenic clone may have been missed.

CDR3 length: 14 residues. Per germline, CDR1 SEHNR and CDR2 FQNEAQ (reference sequence). V dropped 6 bases and J dropped 3 bases, with 11 bases sitting between them. The chain employs TRBV7-9 and TRBJ1-4; D might be TRBD1 (5 bases). The sequence was collected from a man between 60 and 75 years old with T-cell large granular lymphocyte leukemia. Some clones in this sample may be carry-over from other donors' samples. Sequencing was done on a sample of peripheral blood mononuclear cells. The CDR3 loop is CASRPDISNEKLFF. The DNA for the CDR3 is TGTGCCAGCAGACCGGACATTTCTAATGAAAAACTGTTTTTT.